The 23 T cell receptor beta chains below come from one sample, sequenced in a study of CD8 T cells in Susac syndrome. Reverse transcription of about 0.5 to 1 ug RNA used random hexamers. TCRdb itself ran the immunoSEQ multiplex PCR reads through MiXCR, one entry per CDR3 protein. The sample holds approximately 260,000 distinct CDR3 sequences, 90% to 96% seen once. Sequenced sample: CD4+ T cells from PBMCs. The receptors here all came from a human donor with Susac syndrome.

The rearrangement joins TRBV19 to TRBJ2-1, with 7 bases matching TRBD1. Germline V gene sequence: CDR1 LNHDA, CDR2 SQIVND (reference sequence). The V and J ends lost 5 bases and 6 bases, in that order; junction bases with no gene match: 7. This CDR3 region has 14 residues. In nucleotides, the CDR3 is TGTGCCAGTAGTTGGAATCCAGGGGGCAATGAGCAGTTCTTC. Protein sequence: CASSWNPGGNEQFF. The variable domain in full, completed from reference TRBV19 and TRBJ2-1, reads DGGITQSPKYLFRKEGQNVTLSCEQNLNHDAMYWYRQDPGQGLRLIYYSQIVNDFQKGDIAEGYSVSREKKESFPLTVTSAQKNPTAFYLCASSWNPGGNEQFFGPGTRLTVL.

The chain links TRBV29-1 to TRBJ2-5, with 12 bases that match TRBD2. Germline V gene lookup returns CDR1 SQVTM and CDR2 ANQGSEA. CDR3 length: 14 amino acids. J lost 3 bases, V lost 5 bases, and 4 bases had no gene match. The CDR3 spells CSVQRTSGKETQYF. The CDR3 DNA follows: TGCAGCGTTCAGAGGACTAGCGGGAAAGAGACCCAGTACTTC.

This clonotype appeared once. The chain links TRBV15 to TRBJ1-2, with D unresolved. The germline CDR1 and CDR2 sequences are LNHNV and YYDKDF (reference sequence). The V end lost 0 bases, the J end lost 4 bases, and 12 bases lay between the germline ends. The CDR3 is 15 residues long. The CDR3 loop is CATSRDVDPGYGYTF. As DNA, the CDR3 is TGTGCCACCAGCAGAGATGTGGACCCTGGCTATGGCTACACCTTC.

V usage is TRBV18 and J usage is TRBJ1-2; unclear D gene. V lost 2 bases to trimming and J lost 0 bases, with 7 bases between them. CDR1 KGHSH and CDR2 LQKENI come from the germline V gene. The CDR3 loop spans 14 amino acids. The CDR3 sequence: CASSPGRSNYGYTF. The CDR3 DNA reads TGTGCCAGCTCACCAGGCAGGTCTAACTATGGCTACACCTTC.

The chain combines TRBV7-9 with TRBJ2-1; TRBD2 might be the D (6 bases). V lost 4 bases and J 12 bases, leaving 10 bases between the germline ends. Germline lookup yields CDR1 SEHNR and CDR2 FQNEAQ (reference sequence). The CDR3 is 11 amino acids. CDR3 region: CASSYVGRQFF. The DNA of the CDR3 is TGTGCCAGCAGCTATGTCGGGAGGCAGTTCTTC.

The V gene is TRBV29-1, the J gene TRBJ2-1; 9 bases fit TRBD2. CDR3 length equals 13 residues. Trimming took 8 bases from V and 4 from J; bases not matched to a gene: 6. Germline CDR1 and CDR2: SQVTM and ANQGSEA. The CDR3 reads CSSGLAEYNEQFF. CDR3 nucleotides: TGCAGCTCGGGACTAGCCGAGTACAATGAGCAGTTCTTC.

The J gene is TRBJ2-1, the V gene TRBV7-3, with 13 bases that match TRBD2. Trimming removed 5 bases from V and 6 bases from J; junction bases left unmatched: 19. CDR1 and CDR2 from the germline V gene are SGHTA and FQGTGA. The CDR3 loop spans 20 amino acids. This chain's CDR3 is CASSEGTSGAPPVGANEQFF. CDR3 sequence (DNA): TGTGCCAGCAGCGAGGGGACTAGCGGGGCCCCACCGGTGGGAGCCAATGAGCAGTTCTTC.

This clonotype was observed a single time. The genes are TRBV4-1 and TRBJ2-1; D call uncertain. Germline V gene lookup returns CDR1 MGHRA and CDR2 YSYEKL. The V end lost 1 base, the J end lost 0 bases, and 13 bases lay between the germline ends. The CDR3 has 17 residues. In DNA form, the CDR3 reads TGCGCCAGCAGCCAAGGTCGCGCTTTGAGCTCCTACAATGAGCAGTTCTTC. It codes for CASSQGRALSSYNEQFF.

V usage is TRBV19 and J usage is TRBJ2-3; TRBD2 aligns across 8 bases. The V segment lost 8 bases and the J segment 5 bases; nucleotides outside the gene matches: 12. CDR1 and CDR2 from the germline V gene are LNHDA and SQIVND (reference sequence). CDR3 length: 15 residues. CDR3 residues: CASGTLAGGGDTQYF. Here the CDR3 DNA reads TGTGCCAGTGGTACTTTGGCGGGAGGTGGAGATACGCAGTATTTT.

The chain couples TRBV28 to TRBJ2-3; 14 positions match TRBD2. Germline V gene sequence: CDR1 MDHEN, CDR2 SYDVKM. The trim removed 4 bases at V and 5 bases at J, leaving 5 bases unmatched. The CDR3 has 16 amino acids. Here the CDR3 reads CASSSWTSGRIDTQYF. The CDR3 DNA sequence: TGTGCCAGCAGTTCATGGACTAGCGGGAGGATAGATACGCAGTATTTT.

V usage is TRBV12-3 or TRBV12-4 and J usage is TRBJ1-2, with D uncertain. Trimming took off 6 bases at V and 4 bases at J, with 12 bases between the two ends. CDR3 length equals 13 residues. This chain's CDR3 is CASRLSGGYGYTF. In DNA, the CDR3 is TGTGCCAGCAGATTATCAGGAGGCTATGGCTACACCTTC.

The chain carries TRBV6-2 or TRBV6-3 and TRBJ2-7, with D hard to call. This CDR3 contains 17 residues. The V end lost 0 bases, the J end lost 2 bases, and 17 bases lay between the germline ends. The germline V gene has CDR1 MNHEY and CDR2 SVGEGT. The CDR3 nucleotides read TGTGCCAGCAGTTACTCGCTCCTGGCTAAGAATCCCTACGAGCAGTACTTC. It translates to CASSYSLLAKNPYEQYF.

The rearrangement links TRBV14 to TRBJ1-4; no firm D call. V was trimmed by 4 bases and J by 4 bases, leaving 16 bases between them. Germline V gene sequence: CDR1 SGHDN, CDR2 FVKESK. The CDR3 is made up of 16 amino acids. The CDR3 sequence: CASSLPNGPSNEKLFF. DNA of the CDR3: TGTGCCAGCAGCCTCCCTAACGGACCCAGTAATGAAAAACTGTTTTTT.

This chain connects TRBV6-1 to TRBJ2-7; D is possibly TRBD1 or TRBD2 (6 bases each). V dropped 5 bases and J dropped 2 bases, with 19 bases sitting between them. Germline V gene lookup returns CDR1 MNHNS and CDR2 SASEGT. This CDR3 region has 16 residues. Here the CDR3 reads CASSPRAGGGTYEQYF. The DNA of the CDR3 is TGTGCCAGCAGTCCCCGCGCCGGGGGCGGAACCTACGAGCAGTACTTC.

This chain connects TRBV3-1 to TRBJ2-5; tentatively, D is TRBD1 (6 bases). CDR3 length: 13 amino acids. Germline V gene lookup returns CDR1 LGHDT and CDR2 YNNKEL (reference sequence). With 6 bases removed from V and 5 bases from J, the gap between germline ends came to 13 bases. CDR3 nucleotide sequence: TGTGCCAGCAGTCTACAGGGTCTGGAGACCCAGTACTTC. It is translated as CASSLQGLETQYF.

The rearrangement links TRBV30 to TRBJ2-7; 10 positions agree with TRBD2. CDR3 length: 13 residues. V shed 1 base and J 6 bases; nucleotides not matched to a gene: 3. Germline loops: CDR1 GTSNPN, CDR2 SVGIG (reference sequence). CDR3 amino acids: CAWSGLAGGEQYF. In nucleotides, the CDR3 is TGTGCCTGGAGTGGACTAGCGGGCGGCGAGCAGTACTTC.

V gene TRBV2 combines with J gene TRBJ2-1, with 11 bases aligning to TRBD2. Trimming removed 3 bases from V and 8 bases from J; junction bases left unmatched: 9. The length of the CDR3 is 16 residues. In germline, CDR1 is SNHLY, CDR2 FYNNEI. The CDR3 is CASSDPTSGSGDEQFF. CDR3 sequence (DNA): TGTGCCAGCAGTGACCCCACTAGCGGGAGTGGGGATGAGCAGTTCTTC.

The chain has TRBV4-1 and TRBJ2-7; 10 bases are shared with TRBD2. The CDR3 is 18 residues long. J lost 7 bases, V lost 0 bases, and 15 bases had no gene match. In germline, CDR1 is MGHRA, CDR2 YSYEKL. The CDR3 nucleotides are TGCGCCAGCAGCCAAGACCTCGAGCTAGCGGGAGCCCTCGGAGAGCAGTACTTC. As protein: CASSQDLELAGALGEQYF.

This chain links TRBV5-1 with TRBJ2-1; maybe TRBD2 (5 bases). The CDR3 totals 15 residues. In germline, CDR1 is SGHRS, CDR2 YFSETQ. Trimming cost V 0 bases and J 5 bases, with 12 bases left between them. The CDR3 is CASSLAVTRNNEQFF. The CDR3 DNA reads TGCGCCAGCAGCTTGGCCGTTACTAGGAACAATGAGCAGTTCTTC.

This clonotype was observed once. It is unclear where the CDR3 begins or ends on the DNA, so no DNA is shown, and the CDR3 is as TCRdb lists it. The chain has TRBV20-1 and TRBJ1-2. Germline V gene sequence: CDR1 DFQATT, CDR2 SNEGSKA (reference sequence). The CDR3 is 15 residues long, ends included. The CDR3 sequence is CSARLSGLQGYGYTF.

The V and J genes are TRBV9 and TRBJ2-7, with a weak D call TRBD1 (5 bases). With 4 bases removed from V and 4 bases from J, the gap between germline ends came to 12 bases. Germline assignment: CDR1 SGDLS and CDR2 YYNGEE. This CDR3 has 13 residues. The CDR3 region has the DNA TGTGCCAGCAGCCCTCTTAGGGGTTACGAGCAGTACTTC. Protein product: CASSPLRGYEQYF.

This clonotype occurred once. The chain employs TRBV30 and TRBJ1-5, with D possibly TRBD1 on 5 matching bases. Between the trimmed V and J ends, which lost 2 bases and 2 bases, there was a span of 19 bases. Germline V gene sequence: CDR1 GTSNPN, CDR2 SVGIG (reference sequence). The length of the CDR3 is 17 residues. CDR3 DNA sequence: TGTGCCTGGAGTATTGCAAGGGGCAGGATTGGCAATCAGCCCCAGCATTTT. Protein product: CAWSIARGRIGNQPQHF.

J is TRBJ1-2 and V is TRBV29-1; TRBD1 agrees at 10 bases. Trimming at V came to 6 bases and at J to 8 bases, leaving 3 bases not matched to a gene. Per the germline V gene, CDR1 is SQVTM and CDR2 is ANQGSEA. The CDR3 sequence is 11 residues long. The CDR3 loop reads CSVGTGVGYTF. The CDR3 DNA is TGCAGCGTGGGGACAGGGGTAGGCTACACCTTC.